Reported below is one T cell receptor beta chain. Its antigen is unknown. Generation of bulk TCR libraries relied on previously described methods and listed TCR primers. TCRdb fed the PCR reads into MiXCR, producing one record per CDR3 protein. Of approximately 500,000 distinct CDR3 sequences in the sample, over 20% were seen once. The data belong to a study of molecular identifiers for immune sequencing clone quantification. Study-level results: Beyond 20 RNA copies, clones held over 98% of effector molecules, compared with under 1% in naive cells.

V was shortened by 6 bases and J by 12 bases, with 24 bases between the two germline ends. This CDR3 comprises 15 residues. CDR1 is SGHAT, CDR2 FQNNGV, per germline. Sequenced input: naive CD8+ T cells from blood, with Jurkat cell RNA spiked in. The sample's subset: FACS-sorted CD8+CD4-CCR7+CD45RA+ naive T cells. The chain links TRBV11-2 to TRBJ2-1, with a tentative D call TRBD1 (6 bases). This receptor was taken from a human donor in good health. Some libraries in this study had Jurkat cell RNA spiked in. The CDR3 is CASRSLLSGGDGQFF. As DNA, the CDR3 is TGTGCCAGCAGGTCCCTTTTGAGTGGGGGCGACGGGCAGTTCTTC.